The clone carrying this T cell receptor (beta chain) was found a few times. The antigen remains undetermined. The sample comes from a study of cytomegalovirus exposure and HLA in healthy donors. Study results and caveats: It was reported that the classifier diagnosed cytomegalovirus status with high specificity and sensitivity in both the original and validation cohorts. In a later analysis, common viral pathogens appeared linked to several of the most significant clusters.

From germline, CDR1 is SGHVS and CDR2 FNYEAQ. The CDR3 extends over 15 amino acids. Trimming removed 5 bases at V and 2 bases at J, with 16 bases between. Primers included in the PCR were 60 Vbeta and 13 Jbeta primers. The assay was immunoSEQ multiplex PCR, and TCRdb's table has in-frame clones only and misses some. The sample includes 100,000 to 150,000 clones, approximately 17% of them seen just once. This rearrangement joins TRBV7-6 to TRBJ2-7, with D maybe TRBD2 (6 bases). The TCR originated in a female donor in good health and CMV-seropositive. The specimen was PBMCs. The CDR3 sequence: CASSRFRGSTYEQYF. The CDR3 DNA reads as TGTGCCAGCAGCCGGTTCCGGGGGTCAACCTACGAGCAGTACTTC.